This paragraph reports one TCR beta chain. At one end the junction does not follow the germline gene, possibly because of a read error. Germline CDR1 SGHRS, CDR2 YFSETQ. This CDR3 is 11 amino acids long. This record comes from a study of T-cell reconstitution after alpha-beta-depleted transplantation in children. The library targeted TCRbeta and was prepared with unique molecular identifiers. Each CDR3 protein is one row after TCRdb ran MiXCR on the PCR reads. The sample has about 540,000 distinct CDR3 sequences; about 18% are singletons. The chain couples TRBV5-1 to TRBJ2-1; 7 bases fit TRBD2. Sample: PBMCs from the stem cell graft donor, taken from the stem cell graft. This clonotype was obtained from a human donor who donated a stem cell graft to a child with acute lymphoblastic leukemia. CDR3 protein: CASSEGLVEIF. The DNA of the CDR3 is TGCGCCAGCAGCGAAGGACTAGTCGAGATCTTC. Filled out from reference TRBV5-1 and TRBJ2-1, the complete variable domain reads KAGVTQTPRYLIKTRGQQVTLSCSPISGHRSVSWYQQTPGQGLQFLFEYFSETQRNKGNFPGRFSGRQFSNSRSEMNVSTLELGDSALYLCASSEGLVEIFGPGTRLTVL.